This T cell receptor (beta chain) derives from a study of OX40 agonist ivuxolimab in advanced cancers. Turning to the overall study: The costimulatory receptor OX40 (CD134) was targeted by ivuxolimab, a fully human IgG2 agonistic monoclonal antibody. Partial responses were achieved by three dose-escalation patients, of whom one had hepatocellular carcinoma and two had cutaneous melanoma. The paper covers the monotherapy dose-escalation part of the phase I ivuxolimab trial, which included N of about 56 patients. Intravenous ivuxolimab was administered to patients every 2 weeks at six dose levels: 0.01, 0.1, 0.3, 1.5, 3 and 10 mg/kg. The point of sequencing TCRbeta in the periphery was to test whether ivuxolimab changed TCR sequence diversity and drove clonal T-cell expansion. Prior anti-PD-1, anti-PD-L1 or anti-CTLA-4 therapy was permitted, and checkpoint inhibitors had been received by less than 45% of dose-escalation patients. Of the approximately 50 dose-escalation patients, hepatocellular carcinoma was present in about 20, melanoma in about 15, renal cell carcinoma in 9 and head and neck cancer in 9. In the dose-escalation cohort, around four fifths of patients were male, and the mean age was roughly 60 years with a range of about 23 to 79. Broad study findings and their caveats: The antigen specificity of the peripheral T cells that underwent clonal expansion was not determined. After ivuxolimab, CD8+ T cells had more expanded clones than CD4+ T cells on average. Low levels of normalized T-cell clonal expansion were also shown by some nonresponding patients. At doses of 0.1 to 3.0 mg/kg, clonal expansion of both CD4+ and CD8+ blood T cells was observed from baseline to week 6. Partial responders in the 0.1-3.0 mg/kg groups had among the lowest normalized peripheral clonal expansion, especially among CD8+ T cells.

Points on this clone: The target of this receptor is not known. No per-base quality is available; no much larger clone lies one base away.

The trial excluded patients who had a history of autoimmune disease or were on systemic immunosuppression. In every dose cohort, peripheral blood was drawn for TCR sequencing at baseline, cycle 4 day 1, and cycle 7 day 1. Samples were obtained from an open-label, multicenter, first-in-human phase I dose-escalation trial of ivuxolimab. The trial enrolled adults with locally advanced or metastatic head and neck squamous cell, hepatocellular, melanoma or renal cell carcinoma. Before TCR sequencing, CD4+ T cells and CD8+ T cells from peripheral blood were sorted into separate populations. For sequencing of the TCRbeta CDR3 region, genomic DNA was extracted from the sorted cells. The immunoSEQ Assay was used for sequencing of TCRbeta CDR3 regions. Held by TCRdb, this immuneACCESS table contains in-frame sequences only and omits some clones. Under half of the omission traces to an unresolved V gene where checked; the cause of the rest is unknown. Within this sample are over 85,000 clones, with 70% to 85% of them counted one time only. Almost 1.5% of the sample rests with the top ten.

The germline V gene supplies CDR1 SNHLY and CDR2 FYNNEI. The V end loses 7 bases and the J end loses 1 base, and a stretch of 10 bases separates them. Including the terminal cysteine and phenylalanine, the CDR3 comprises 13 residues. The read is trimmed to its CDR3 DNA, 39 bases read in frame from base 1. The receptor was derived from an adult with an advanced solid tumor such as melanoma, head and neck, liver or kidney cancer. The starting material was CD4+ or CD8+ T cells sorted from blood, obtained in a trial of the OX40 agonist ivuxolimab. Recombination linked TRBV2 to TRBJ2-5; the D gene is perhaps TRBD2, from 7 matching bases. The sequence in DNA is TGTGCCAGCAAGCGGGACACCCAAGAGACCCAGTACTTC. Translated, this is CASKRDTQETQYF.